This T cell receptor beta chain is from a study of T-cell memory formation after mild COVID-19. Study-level findings and limits: Contracting CD4+ clones sat mainly in CM and EM; CD8+ in EMRA. Pre-infection memory held some responding clones, suggesting pre-existing cross-reactive T cells responded.

Constant-segment primers were used for 5'RACE, and the resulting TCR alpha and TCR beta cDNA libraries carried sample barcodes and UMIs. TCRdb ran MiXCR on the 5' RACE reads and lists one entry per CDR3 protein. The data hold around 250,000 distinct CDR3 sequences, with roughly a tenth observed a single time. With regard to this clonotype: Antigen: not known.

The V gene's germline CDR1 is KGHSH and CDR2 LQKENI. There are 15 residues in the CDR3. V lost 4 bases, J lost 4 bases, and 6 bases stayed unmatched. The sequence came from a man aged 18 to 30 who had mild COVID-19 (a few samples of this study predate the infection). Cell type and time point are not known. The specimen sequenced was PBMCs or a T cell subset sorted from them (not recorded which). The chain has TRBV18 and TRBJ1-1; 10 bases line up with TRBD1. The chain's CDR3 is CASSLRQGAGTEAFF. As DNA, the CDR3 is TGTGCCAGCTCACTGCGACAGGGGGCAGGCACTGAAGCTTTCTTT. The complete variable domain, with remaining parts taken from reference TRBV18 and TRBJ1-1, reads NAGVMQNPRHLVRRRGQEARLRCSPMKGHSHVYWYRQLPEEGLKFMVYLQKENIIDESGMPKERFSAEFPKEGPSILRIQQVVRGDSAAYFCASSLRQGAGTEAFFGQGTRLTVV.